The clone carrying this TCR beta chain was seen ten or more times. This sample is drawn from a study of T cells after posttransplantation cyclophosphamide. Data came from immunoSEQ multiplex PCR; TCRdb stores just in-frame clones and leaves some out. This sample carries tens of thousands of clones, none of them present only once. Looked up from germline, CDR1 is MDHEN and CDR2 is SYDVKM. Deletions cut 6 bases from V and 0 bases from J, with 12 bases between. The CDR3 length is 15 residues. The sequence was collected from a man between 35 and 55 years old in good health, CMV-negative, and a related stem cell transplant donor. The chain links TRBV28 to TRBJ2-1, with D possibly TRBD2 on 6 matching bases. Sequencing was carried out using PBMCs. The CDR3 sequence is CASSPLTSSYNEQFF. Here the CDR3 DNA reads TGTGCCAGCAGCCCCCTGACTAGCTCCTACAATGAGCAGTTCTTC.